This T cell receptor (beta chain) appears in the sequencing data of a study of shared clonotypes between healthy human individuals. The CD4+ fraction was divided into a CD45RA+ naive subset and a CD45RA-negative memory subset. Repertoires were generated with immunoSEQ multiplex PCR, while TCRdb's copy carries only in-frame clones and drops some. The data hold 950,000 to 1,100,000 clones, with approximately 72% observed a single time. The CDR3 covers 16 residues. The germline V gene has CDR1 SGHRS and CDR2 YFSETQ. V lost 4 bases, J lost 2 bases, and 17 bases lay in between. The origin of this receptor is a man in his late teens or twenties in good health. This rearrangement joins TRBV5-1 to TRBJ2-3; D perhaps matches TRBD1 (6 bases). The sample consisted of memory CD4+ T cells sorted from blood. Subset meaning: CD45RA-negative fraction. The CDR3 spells CASSRNADRTTDTQYF. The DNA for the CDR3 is TGCGCCAGCAGCCGAAACGCGGACAGAACCACAGATACGCAGTATTTT. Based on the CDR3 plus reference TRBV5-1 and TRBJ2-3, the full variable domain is KAGVTQTPRYLIKTRGQQVTLSCSPISGHRSVSWYQQTPGQGLQFLFEYFSETQRNKGNFPGRFSGRQFSNSRSEMNVSTLELGDSALYLCASSRNADRTTDTQYFGPGTRLTVL.